The entry below gives a single T cell receptor (beta chain) sequence along with its context. These data originate in a study of blood T cell repertoires in COVID-19. Study context: There were acute and convalescent COVID-19 samples, and they came from the United States, Italy and Spain. PBMCs, B-cell-depleted T cells, or T cells provided the cDNA or gDNA that made up the material.

The CDR3 is 14 amino acids. Trimming took 7 bases from V and 1 from J, leaving 13 bases between them. CDR1 is GTSNPN and CDR2 is SVGIG in the germline V gene (reference sequence). Per the original methods: Nucleated cell number was recorded as an estimate derived from reference gene primer amplification. Clones were sequenced by immunoSEQ multiplex PCR, and TCRdb holds only the in-frame ones, with some missing. Clone size and V and J calls were adopted from that table, with D and trimming inferred from the DNA. The profile shows 65,000 to 85,000 clones, 85% to 90% of them singletons. The chain carries TRBV30 and TRBJ2-2, with TRBD1 as a possible D gene (5 bases). The sample comprised peripheral blood. The TCR sequence derives from a human donor in a cohort sampled during active COVID-19. CDR3 sequence: CAYQGGLNTGELFF. CDR3 sequence (DNA): TGTGCCTATCAGGGCGGTCTGAACACCGGGGAGCTGTTTTTT.